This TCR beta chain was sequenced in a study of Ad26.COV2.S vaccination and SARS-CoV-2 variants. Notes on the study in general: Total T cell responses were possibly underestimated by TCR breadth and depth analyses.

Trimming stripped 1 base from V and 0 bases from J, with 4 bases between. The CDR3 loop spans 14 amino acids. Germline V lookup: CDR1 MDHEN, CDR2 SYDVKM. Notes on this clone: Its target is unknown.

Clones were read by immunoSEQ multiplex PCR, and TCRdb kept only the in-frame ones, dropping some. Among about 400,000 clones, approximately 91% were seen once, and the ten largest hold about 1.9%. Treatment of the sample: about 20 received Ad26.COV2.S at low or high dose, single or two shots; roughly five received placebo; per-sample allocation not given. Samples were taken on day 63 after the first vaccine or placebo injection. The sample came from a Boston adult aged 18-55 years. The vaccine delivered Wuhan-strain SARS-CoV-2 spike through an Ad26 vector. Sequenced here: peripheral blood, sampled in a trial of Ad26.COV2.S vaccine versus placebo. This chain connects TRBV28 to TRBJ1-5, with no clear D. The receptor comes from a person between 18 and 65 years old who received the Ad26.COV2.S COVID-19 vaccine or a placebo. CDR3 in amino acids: CASSLLDSNQPQHF. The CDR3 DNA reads TGTGCCAGCAGTTTATTAGATAGCAATCAGCCCCAGCATTTT.